This T cell receptor beta chain was found in a study of PD-1 blockade in mismatch repair-deficient tumors. TCRdb keeps only in-frame clones here, not all; method: immunoSEQ multiplex PCR. The sample holds approximately 110,000 clones; 60% to 85% are singletons and the top ten take 4.5% to 5.5%. The CDR3 is made up of 14 amino acids. Trimming pared 2 bases from V and 2 bases from J, leaving 9 bases between. CDR1 and CDR2 from the germline V gene are MGHDK and SYGVNS. Every patient had mismatch repair deficiency by PCR or immunohistochemistry. TCR sequencing covered a few patients who responded to pembrolizumab.

Sample: peripheral blood, taken roughly 13 months after starting pembrolizumab. This rearrangement joins TRBV25-1 to TRBJ2-5; D perhaps matches TRBD2 (6 bases). The sequence was collected from an adult with mismatch repair-deficient cancer. CDR3: CASSEAGIQETQYF. The CDR3, as DNA: TGTGCCAGCAGTGAAGCGGGAATACAAGAGACCCAGTACTTC.